The present entry profiles one T cell receptor beta chain with its context. Sequencing was performed with immunoSEQ multiplex PCR; in TCRdb, only in-frame clones are kept and a portion is missing. The repertoire holds about 280,000 clones, with 80% to 85% as singletons. These data come from a study of blood T cell repertoires in COVID-19. Trimming took off 4 bases at V and 4 bases at J, with 8 bases between the two ends. The CDR3 sequence is 13 residues long. Germline CDR1 reads MNHEY; CDR2 reads SVGAGI. Participants came from 20 to 25 US areas, aged roughly 18 to 100 years. The receptor's source is a man between 35 and 55 years old who had been exposed to COVID-19. This chain connects TRBV6-5 to TRBJ1-5; perhaps TRBD1 as D (5 bases). Sample: PBMCs or T cells enriched from blood (not recorded which). The CDR3 sequence is CASSLRGNQPQHF. CDR3 DNA sequence: TGTGCCAGCAGTTTAAGGGGAAATCAGCCCCAGCATTTT.